Shown below are 3 T cell receptor beta chains from a single sample sequenced in a study of shared clonotypes between healthy human individuals. The protocol was immunoSEQ multiplex PCR, while the TCRdb copy is restricted to in-frame clones and leaves out a portion. The sample has about 480,000 clones, 60% to 80% seen once. The sequenced sample consisted of PBMCs. Source of these receptors: a middle-aged woman in good health. Some clones in this sample may be carry-over from other donors' samples.

Many counts were recorded for this clone. V gene TRBV11-1 combines with J gene TRBJ2-1; 13 bases agree with TRBD2. CDR3 length: 18 amino acids. V was clipped by 6 bases and J by 8 bases; unmatched bases: 16. CDR1 and CDR2 from the germline V gene are SGHAT and FQDESV (reference sequence). The CDR3 here is CASRKRGGGTSGIYEQFF. CDR3 nucleotide sequence: TGTGCCAGCAGAAAACGGGGTGGCGGGACTAGCGGGATCTATGAGCAGTTCTTC.

The rearrangement joins TRBV6-6 to TRBJ2-7; D gene unclear. This CDR3 is 14 amino acids long. CDR1 MNHNY and CDR2 SVGAGI come from the germline V gene (reference sequence). V was pared by 6 bases and J by 0 bases, with 12 bases between. CDR3 nucleotide sequence: TGTGCCAGCAGGGATAGCCTCTCCTCCTACGAGCAGTACTTC. Its translation is CASRDSLSSYEQYF.

The V gene is TRBV6-1, the J gene TRBJ2-5; D gene ambiguous. Trimming took 2 bases from V and 5 from J, leaving 6 bases between them. Germline V gene data show CDR1 as MNHNS and CDR2 as SASEGT. The CDR3 sequence is 12 residues long. DNA of the CDR3: TGTGCCAGCAGTGAAAGTTATGAGACCCAGTACTTC. This gives the protein CASSESYETQYF.